This T cell receptor beta chain was profiled in a study of human T cells and chemical hapten exposure. About the research overall: On the upper back, patch tests were applied with 0.01% DPC and read at 6 days.

J lost 4 bases, V lost 0 bases, and 3 bases had no gene match. There are 15 residues in the CDR3. Germline values: CDR1 SGHKS, CDR2 YYEKEE (reference sequence). TCRdb re-called the RACE reads through MiXCR, storing one row per CDR3 protein. The sample carries over 75,000 distinct CDR3 sequences, around 7% recorded once. Sample time point: patch test 1, 2 weeks after DPC sensitization. The treatment was: therapeutic diphenylcyclopropenone sensitization with weekly scalp DPC. The study enrolled 18 to 70-year-old alopecia patients suitable for DPC. This receptor was identified in a woman younger than 45 with alopecia areata. Some clones in this sample may be carry-over from other donors' samples. The chain recombines TRBV5-5 with TRBJ2-2, with TRBD1 matching over 7 bases. Sample: whole blood, taken in connection with sensitization to the hapten diphenylcyclopropenone (DPC). The CDR3 DNA follows: TGTGCCAGCAGCTTGGGACAGGGAATCACCGGGGAGCTGTTTTTT. Amino acids: CASSLGQGITGELFF.